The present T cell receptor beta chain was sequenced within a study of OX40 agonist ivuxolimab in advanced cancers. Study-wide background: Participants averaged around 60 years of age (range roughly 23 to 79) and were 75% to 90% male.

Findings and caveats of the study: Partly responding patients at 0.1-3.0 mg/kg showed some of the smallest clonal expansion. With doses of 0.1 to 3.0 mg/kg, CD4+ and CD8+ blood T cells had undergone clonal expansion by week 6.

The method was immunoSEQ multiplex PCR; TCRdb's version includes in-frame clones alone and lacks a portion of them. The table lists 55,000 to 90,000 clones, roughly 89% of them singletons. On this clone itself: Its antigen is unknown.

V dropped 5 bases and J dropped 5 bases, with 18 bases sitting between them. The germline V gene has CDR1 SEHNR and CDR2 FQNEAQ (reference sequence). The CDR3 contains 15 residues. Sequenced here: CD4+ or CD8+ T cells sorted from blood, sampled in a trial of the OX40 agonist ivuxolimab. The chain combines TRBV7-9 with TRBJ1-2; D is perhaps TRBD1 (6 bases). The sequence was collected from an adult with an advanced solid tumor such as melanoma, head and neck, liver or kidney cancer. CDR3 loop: CASSPGAGRRYGYTF. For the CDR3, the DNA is TGTGCCAGCAGCCCAGGGGCCGGACGGAGATATGGCTACACCTTC.